The 27 T cell receptor beta chains presented below share a single source sample, sequenced in a study of shared clonotypes between healthy human individuals. TCRdb's table, derived via immunoSEQ multiplex PCR, lists solely in-frame clones and lacks some. The profile shows approximately 2,000,000 clones, about 94% of them singletons. CD45RO negativity and positive selection for CCR7 defined naive CD8 cells, a population that excluded terminally differentiated effector memory CD45RA+ cells. Input material: naive CD8+ T cells from PBMCs. All receptors come from a man younger than 35 in good health. Some clones in this sample may be carry-over from other donors' samples.

The rearrangement joins TRBV27 to TRBJ2-2, with a tentative D call TRBD2 (6 bases). Germline V CDR1 and CDR2: MNHEY, SMNVEV (reference sequence). The CDR3 has 16 amino acids. The V end was cut by 3 bases, the J end by 0 bases, with 11 bases between. The CDR3 region has the DNA TGTGCCAGCAGTTTGTTACGGGAGACGAACACCGGGGAGCTGTTTTTT. It translates to CASSLLRETNTGELFF.

This rearrangement joins TRBV2 to TRBJ2-7; D possibly corresponds to TRBD1 (7 bases). Germline-derived CDR1 and CDR2 are SNHLY and FYNNEI. V lost 2 bases and J lost 1, with 15 bases in between. This CDR3 region has 16 residues. CDR3 nucleotide sequence: TGTGCCAGCAGTGAACGAGGAGGGGGCGGATCCTACGAGCAGTACTTC. Amino acid sequence: CASSERGGGGSYEQYF.

The chain carries TRBV6-5 and TRBJ2-3; no firm D call. CDR1 is MNHEY and CDR2 is SVGAGI in the germline V gene. CDR3 length: 14 amino acids. Trimming pared 8 bases from V and 0 bases from J, leaving 12 bases between. CDR3: CASSALRSTDTQYF. CDR3 sequence (DNA): TGTGCCAGCTCGGCGCTGAGGAGCACAGATACGCAGTATTTT.

V usage is TRBV4-1 and J usage is TRBJ2-3; weak D call: TRBD1 (6 bases). Germline V gene sequence: CDR1 MGHRA, CDR2 YSYEKL. Trimming removed 3 bases at V and 3 bases at J, with 28 bases between. The CDR3 is made up of 20 amino acids. CDR3 coding DNA: TGCGCCAGCAGCCACCCCTCCCTGCCCTCAGGGGTTGGAGGAACAGATACGCAGTATTTT. As protein: CASSHPSLPSGVGGTDTQYF.

The rearrangement joins TRBV9 to TRBJ2-3; 10 bases match TRBD1. The CDR3 extends over 16 amino acids. J gave up 6 bases and V 4 bases, and 11 bases lay outside the gene matches. The germline V gene has CDR1 SGDLS and CDR2 YYNGEE. CDR3 coding DNA: TGTGCCAGCAGCTATCCACGGGACAGGGGTTCGGATACGCAGTATTTT. It is translated as CASSYPRDRGSDTQYF.

The rearrangement uses TRBV19 and TRBJ2-7; possible D gene TRBD2, 6 bases. V lost 4 bases and J lost 1, with 14 bases in between. The germline gives CDR1 LNHDA, CDR2 SQIVND (reference sequence). The CDR3 has 15 amino acids. CDR3 DNA: TGTGCCAGTAGTACGGGGGACGGAAGATCCTACGAGCAGTACTTC. Its protein is CASSTGDGRSYEQYF.

The V gene is TRBV5-4, the J gene TRBJ2-2; D is undetermined. This CDR3 contains 13 residues. V shed 4 bases and J shed 2 bases, with 6 bases lying between them. The germline V gene has CDR1 SGHNT and CDR2 YYREEE (reference sequence). The CDR3 DNA sequence: TGTGCCAGCAGCAGTGGAAACACCGGGGAGCTGTTTTTT. This encodes CASSSGNTGELFF.

This clone showed up just once. The chain recombines TRBV7-8 with TRBJ2-1; perhaps TRBD2 as D (5 bases). The CDR3 has 17 residues. Germline assignment: CDR1 SGHVS and CDR2 FQNEAQ. V lost 4 bases and J lost 4, with 20 bases in between. Here the CDR3 DNA reads TGTGCCAGCAGCTCCGAAAGAGACCAGCGGCGATACAATGAGCAGTTCTTC. It codes for CASSSERDQRRYNEQFF.

The chain recombines TRBV7-9 with TRBJ2-7; 10 positions agree with TRBD1. The CDR3 runs to 15 residues. Germline CDR1 is SEHNR and CDR2 is FQNEAQ (reference sequence). V was pared by 4 bases and J by 3 bases, with 6 bases of the junction left unmatched. The CDR3 DNA reads as TGTGCCAGCAGCTCTGGACAGGGGGTTAACTACGAGCAGTACTTC. This translates into CASSSGQGVNYEQYF.

The chain combines TRBV10-3 with TRBJ2-2, with a possible D match to TRBD2 (5 bases). This CDR3 contains 20 residues. V lost 6 bases, J lost 0 bases, and 26 bases lay in between. CDR1 is ENHRY, CDR2 SYGVKD, per germline. CDR3 sequence reads: CAIRARVSGRGYPNTGELFF. In DNA, the CDR3 is TGTGCCATCAGGGCGAGGGTATCCGGTCGAGGCTACCCGAACACCGGGGAGCTGTTTTTT.

The chain recombines TRBV7-8 with TRBJ2-1, with D hard to call. Germline V lookup: CDR1 SGHVS, CDR2 FQNEAQ. The CDR3 spans 12 residues. V shed 6 bases and J shed 6 bases, with 9 bases lying between them. CDR3 nucleotide sequence: TGTGCCAGCAGGAGACGGGTCAATGAGCAGTTCTTC. Residues: CASRRRVNEQFF.

V gene TRBV7-9 combines with J gene TRBJ1-4; tentative D call: TRBD1 (6 bases). The CDR3 covers 15 residues. The ends were cut back, 5 bases at V and 2 bases at J, with 12 bases in the middle. CDR1 SEHNR and CDR2 FQNEAQ come from the germline V gene (reference sequence). CDR3 sequence reads: CASSHRQDTNEKLFF. The CDR3 coding sequence is TGTGCCAGCAGCCATAGACAGGACACTAATGAAAAACTGTTTTTT.

Points on this clone: The sample contains more than one DNA sequence encoding this CDR3. The chain combines TRBV9 with TRBJ2-1, with D unclear. The germline gives CDR1 SGDLS, CDR2 YYNGEE. V was shortened by 0 bases and J by 9 bases, with 10 bases between the two germline ends. The CDR3 runs 13 residues. CDR3 residues: CASSVAGSGEQFF. The CDR3 nucleotides are TGTGCCAGCAGCGTAGCTGGCAGTGGTGAGCAGTTCTTC. The entire variable domain, with the rest obtained from reference TRBV9 and TRBJ2-1, is as follows: DSGVTQTPKHLITATGQRVTLRCSPRSGDLSVYWYQQSLDQGLQFLIQYYNGEERAKGNILERFSAQQFPDLHSELNLSSLELGDSALYFCASSVAGSGEQFFGPGTRLTVL.

J is TRBJ1-1 and V is TRBV28, with D hard to call. Germline V gene data show CDR1 as MDHEN and CDR2 as SYDVKM. V gave up 5 bases and J gave up 4 bases, with 20 bases separating them. CDR3 length equals 16 residues. CDR3 amino acids: CASSLLDGWIGTEAFF. As DNA, the CDR3 is TGTGCCAGCAGTCTTCTGGACGGATGGATTGGCACTGAAGCTTTCTTT.

J is TRBJ2-5 and V is TRBV7-9; TRBD1 might be the D (5 bases). V lost 0 bases and J 0 bases, leaving 11 bases between the germline ends. The CDR3 contains 16 residues. Germline V gene data show CDR1 as SEHNR and CDR2 as FQNEAQ (reference sequence). The CDR3 region has the DNA TGTGCCAGCAGCTTAGCCCCCGACAGCAACCAAGAGACCCAGTACTTC. Its protein product is CASSLAPDSNQETQYF.

The chain is built from TRBV7-9 and TRBJ1-3; 7 bases match TRBD1. The CDR3 runs 14 residues. The V gene's germline CDR1 is SEHNR and CDR2 FQNEAQ (reference sequence). Losses at the gene ends were 1 base for V and 8 bases for J; bases not matched to a gene: 5. For the CDR3, the DNA is TGTGCCAGCAGCTTAGAGACAGGGCGGGACACCATATATTTT. Amino acids: CASSLETGRDTIYF.

The V gene is TRBV9, the J gene TRBJ1-3; D might be TRBD1 (5 bases). CDR1 is SGDLS and CDR2 is YYNGEE in the germline V gene. The CDR3 loop spans 17 amino acids. V dropped 1 base and J dropped 0 bases, with 14 bases sitting between them. In DNA, the CDR3 is TGTGCCAGCAGCGTAATGGTGGGGGGAAGCTCTGGAAACACCATATATTTT. It yields the protein CASSVMVGGSSGNTIYF.

V and J are TRBV25-1 and TRBJ2-2, with D possibly matching TRBD1 (7 bases). Trimming took 4 bases from V and 13 from J, leaving 19 bases between them. Germline-derived CDR1 and CDR2 are MGHDK and SYGVNS. This CDR3 has 14 amino acids. The CDR3 DNA reads TGTGCCAGCAGTGGGCCGGAGGGACAGCCGATGCTGTTTTTT. Amino acids: CASSGPEGQPMLFF.

The CDR3: CATSRGQASGHYEQYF. In DNA form, the CDR3 reads TGTGCCACCAGCAGAGGCCAGGCTAGCGGGCACTACGAGCAGTACTTC. V usage is TRBV15 and J usage is TRBJ2-7; 8 positions match TRBD2. Germline assignment: CDR1 LNHNV and CDR2 YYDKDF (reference sequence). The CDR3 spans 16 residues. V gave up 1 base and J gave up 3 bases; unmatched junction bases: 8.

The chain employs TRBV7-6 and TRBJ2-5; possible D gene TRBD2, 5 bases. V lost 0 bases to trimming and J lost 4 bases, with 6 bases between them. CDR3 size: 13 residues. Germline V lookup: CDR1 SGHVS, CDR2 FNYEAQ. CDR3 loop: CASSLAGRETQYF. The CDR3 DNA sequence: TGTGCCAGCAGCTTAGCAGGGAGAGAGACCCAGTACTTC.

On this clone itself: The same CDR3 also results from other DNA sequences found in this sample. The chain carries TRBV4-1 and TRBJ1-5; weak D call: TRBD1 (5 bases). Germline CDR1 is MGHRA and CDR2 is YSYEKL. Trimming left V 1 base short and J 3 bases short, with 7 bases between. The CDR3 runs to 14 residues. The DNA for the CDR3 is TGCGCCAGCAGCCAAGCAGGGTACAATCAGCCCCAGCATTTT. The encoded protein is CASSQAGYNQPQHF.

The chain links TRBV29-1 to TRBJ1-2, with D hard to call. The CDR3 runs to 13 residues. V dropped 3 bases and J dropped 4 bases, with 12 bases sitting between them. The germline V gene encodes CDR1 SQVTM and CDR2 ANQGSEA. The CDR3 nucleotides read TGCAGCGTTGATCTAGGGTCCGGCTATGGCTACACCTTC. The encoded protein is CSVDLGSGYGYTF.

This chain uses TRBV2 with TRBJ2-3, with TRBD2 matching 12 bases. The CDR3 has 14 residues. Germline-derived CDR1 and CDR2 are SNHLY and FYNNEI. V shed 10 bases and J 3 bases; nucleotides not matched to a gene: 5. CDR3: CAMLLAGGTDTQYF. DNA for the CDR3: TGTGCCATGTTACTAGCGGGAGGTACAGATACGCAGTATTTT.

CDR3 coding DNA: TGCGCCAGCAGCCAAACGCAGGCTTACTACATGAACACTGAAGCTTTCTTT. This codes for CASSQTQAYYMNTEAFF. The chain recombines TRBV4-1 with TRBJ1-1; D remains unclear. CDR3 length equals 17 residues. V gave up 2 bases and J gave up 0 bases, with 16 bases separating them. The germline gives CDR1 MGHRA, CDR2 YSYEKL.

V usage is TRBV9 and J usage is TRBJ2-1; D remains ambiguous. Germline V gene sequence: CDR1 SGDLS, CDR2 YYNGEE. The length of the CDR3 is 16 residues. Trimming took 0 bases from V and 0 from J, leaving 10 bases between them. Here the CDR3 reads CASSVALGGSYNEQFF. Here the CDR3 DNA reads TGTGCCAGCAGCGTAGCTTTGGGTGGCTCCTACAATGAGCAGTTCTTC.

The V and J genes are TRBV4-1 and TRBJ2-1; D may be TRBD1 (6 bases). The CDR3 is 17 amino acids. Germline CDR1 reads MGHRA; CDR2 reads YSYEKL. The germline V and J ends were trimmed by 2 bases and 2 bases, with 16 bases remaining between them. The CDR3 loop reads CASSQLHGTLTYNEQFF. DNA for the CDR3: TGCGCCAGCAGCCAATTACACGGGACATTAACCTACAATGAGCAGTTCTTC.

J is TRBJ2-3 and V is TRBV7-3; D ambiguous. V dropped 4 bases and J dropped 1 base, with 9 bases sitting between them. Germline CDR1 and CDR2: SGHTA and FQGTGA. The CDR3 length is 14 residues. CDR3 DNA: TGTGCCAGCAGCTCCACCCTCCGCACAGATACGCAGTATTTT. The encoded protein is CASSSTLRTDTQYF.